This TCR beta chain came from a study of blood T cells in healthy people across ages. Study-wide results and limits: Both naive CD4+ cell counts and diversity were greater in long-lived donors than in aged donors.

CDR1 MNHEY and CDR2 SVGAGI come from the germline V gene. The CDR3 is 16 amino acids. V was cut by 1 base and J by 5 bases, with 17 bases left in between. As concerns this clonotype: Its antigen is undetermined.

Primers used in a second PCR of roughly 6 to 12 cycles were a sample-barcoded 5' primer and a J-beta primer mix. From the 5' RACE reads, TCRdb called clonotypes with MiXCR, one entry per CDR3 protein. The profile shows approximately 760,000 distinct CDR3 sequences, approximately 25% of them singletons. These data were also reused for a study on T cells of mothers and their children.

This TCR was recovered from a boy between 5 and 17 years old in good health. The gene calls are TRBV6-5 and TRBJ2-5; D perhaps matches TRBD1 (5 bases). Sequenced input: blood. The DNA for the CDR3 is TGTGCCAGCAGTTACTTCGACAGAAAAGATATGGAGACCCAGTACTTC. Amino acid sequence: CASSYFDRKDMETQYF.